This TCR beta chain was identified during a study of blood T cell repertoires in COVID-19. Study details: Collection of acute and convalescent COVID-19 samples took place in the United States, Italy and Spain. T cells, B-cell-depleted T cells, or PBMCs supplied cDNA or gDNA.

As handled by the study authors: It was from reference gene primer amplification that nucleated cell counts were estimated. Profiling relied on immunoSEQ multiplex PCR, and the TCRdb table lists in-frame clones only, not all of them. D and trimming come from the DNA, and the V and J calls and clone size come from that table. The sample includes under 200,000 clones, roughly nine tenths of them seen just once. There are 15 residues in the CDR3. The germline V gene encodes CDR1 KGHDR and CDR2 SFDVKD. The ends were cut back, 2 bases at V and 4 bases at J, with 12 bases in the middle. Sequencing was done on a sample of peripheral blood. The chain has TRBV24-1 and TRBJ2-3; unclear D gene. This receptor was identified in a woman between 70 and 85 years old with acute or convalescent COVID-19. DNA of the CDR3: TGTGCCACCAGTGATTGGCCCCGGGTCCCAGATACGCAGTATTTT. Protein sequence: CATSDWPRVPDTQYF.